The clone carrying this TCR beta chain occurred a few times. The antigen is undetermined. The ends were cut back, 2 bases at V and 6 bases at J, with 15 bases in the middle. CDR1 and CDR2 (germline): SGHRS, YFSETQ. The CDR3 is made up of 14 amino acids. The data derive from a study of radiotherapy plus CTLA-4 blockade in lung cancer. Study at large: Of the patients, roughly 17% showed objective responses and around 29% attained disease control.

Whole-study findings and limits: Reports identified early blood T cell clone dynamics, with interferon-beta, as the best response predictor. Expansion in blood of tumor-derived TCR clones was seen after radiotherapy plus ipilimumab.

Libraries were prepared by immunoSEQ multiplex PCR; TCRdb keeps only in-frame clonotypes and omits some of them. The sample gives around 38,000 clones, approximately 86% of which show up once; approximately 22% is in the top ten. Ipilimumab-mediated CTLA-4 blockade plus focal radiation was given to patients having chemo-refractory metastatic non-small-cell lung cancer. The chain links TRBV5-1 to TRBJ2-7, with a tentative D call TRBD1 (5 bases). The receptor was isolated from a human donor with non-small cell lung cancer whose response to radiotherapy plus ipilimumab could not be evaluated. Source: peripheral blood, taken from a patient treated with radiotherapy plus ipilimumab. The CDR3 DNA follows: TGCGCCAGCAGCTTCCAGATACCTCAGGGCGAGCAGTACTTC. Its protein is CASSFQIPQGEQYF.